A single sample is the source of the 17 T cell receptor beta chains below, sequenced in a study of blood T cell repertoires in COVID-19 (dated by TCRdb to the early 2020s). Library preparation employed the immunoSEQ multiplex PCR assay. This immuneACCESS table, as held by TCRdb, lists in-frame sequences with V and J called but not all clones. Of the missing ones, under half trace to an unresolved V gene in checked studies; the others have no known cause. Present in this sample are tens of thousands of clones, roughly 90% of which were seen just once. The leading ten clones occupy 2% to 3% of the sample. The specimen sequenced was peripheral blood. These receptors all stem from a man aged 50-59 years with acute or convalescent COVID-19.

This clone was detected only once. J is TRBJ2-1 and V is TRBV7-9, with a possible D match to TRBD2 (5 bases). CDR1 and CDR2 (germline): SEHNR, FQNEAQ (reference sequence). V was pared by 3 bases and J by 0 bases, with 15 bases between. This CDR3 has 17 amino acids. The CDR3 DNA reads TGTGCCAGCAGCTTCGGGTCGGGAATTAGCTCCTACAATGAGCAGTTCTTC. Residues: CASSFGSGISSYNEQFF.

The chain joins TRBV6-1 to TRBJ2-7, with D hard to call. Germline-derived CDR1 and CDR2 are MNHNS and SASEGT. Trimming removed 2 bases from V and 4 bases from J, with 15 bases in between. This CDR3 spans 15 amino acids. The CDR3 DNA sequence: TGTGCCAGCAGTGAAAGTGAACGTCCGGTGTACGAGCAGTACTTC. Amino acids: CASSESERPVYEQYF.

The chain combines TRBV7-9 with TRBJ2-7; 11 bases are shared with TRBD1. The CDR3 is 13 amino acids. The V gene end was trimmed by 5 bases and the J gene end by 6 bases; junction bases not matched to a gene: 3. CDR1 and CDR2 (germline): SEHNR, FQNEAQ (reference sequence). DNA for the CDR3: TGTGCCAGCAGCCAAGGACAGGGGGCCGAGCAGTACGTC. Translated: CASSQGQGAEQYV.

V is TRBV13 and J is TRBJ1-2, with TRBD1 as a possible D gene (6 bases). Trimming removed 4 bases at V and 2 bases at J, with 8 bases between. The germline gives CDR1 PRHDT, CDR2 FYEKMQ (reference sequence). This CDR3 is built from 13 residues. As DNA, the CDR3 is TGTGCCAGCAGCTCCACAGGGAACTATGGCTACACCTTC. Its protein product is CASSSTGNYGYTF.

This rearrangement joins TRBV7-9 to TRBJ1-2, with 7 bases that match TRBD1. V trimming: 1 base; J trimming: 2 bases; junction bases outside the gene matches: 7. The CDR3 is made up of 16 amino acids. Germline V gives CDR1 SEHNR, CDR2 FQNEAQ (reference sequence). The CDR3 spells CASSLDPGQKNYGYTF. As DNA, the CDR3 is TGTGCCAGCAGCTTAGACCCGGGACAGAAAAACTATGGCTACACCTTC.

V gene TRBV28 combines with J gene TRBJ2-7; no firm D call. Trimming removed 6 bases at V and 0 bases at J, with 6 bases between. The CDR3 contains 12 residues. Germline lookup yields CDR1 MDHEN and CDR2 SYDVKM. In DNA form, the CDR3 reads TGTGCCAGCAGGGAGCTCTCCTACGAGCAGTACTTC. Translation gives CASRELSYEQYF. The full variable domain, in which reference TRBV28 and TRBJ2-7 provide the parts outside the CDR3, is DVKVTQSSRYLVKRTGEKVFLECVQDMDHENMFWYRQDPGLGLRLIYFSYDVKMKEKGDIPEGYSVSREKKERFSLILESASTNQTSMYLCASRELSYEQYFGPGTRLTVT.

This chain links TRBV30 with TRBJ2-2; tentatively, D is TRBD1 (5 bases). Germline V CDR1 and CDR2: GTSNPN, SVGIG (reference sequence). Trimming shortened V by 2 bases and J by 5 bases, and 6 bases separated the two germline ends. The CDR3 runs 12 residues. CDR3 sequence (DNA): TGTGCCTGGAGTAGGGGAACCGGGGAGCTGTTTTTT. Translating it yields CAWSRGTGELFF.

This chain joins TRBV6-5 and TRBJ1-1, with D possibly being TRBD1 (6 bases). This CDR3 is built from 13 residues. Trimming removed 8 bases at V and 0 bases at J, with 10 bases between. Per germline, CDR1 MNHEY and CDR2 SVGAGI. CDR3 in amino acids: CASGGNMNTEAFF. The CDR3 DNA is TGTGCCAGCGGGGGCAACATGAACACTGAAGCTTTCTTT.

This CDR3 reads CASSLDPNSYEQYF. The CDR3 DNA is TGTGCCAGCAGCTTAGATCCTAACTCCTACGAGCAGTACTTC. J is TRBJ2-7 and V is TRBV7-8; D is unresolved. Germline CDR1 SGHVS, CDR2 FQNEAQ. With 1 base removed from V and 0 bases from J, the gap between germline ends came to 7 bases. CDR3 length equals 14 residues.

J is TRBJ2-3 and V is TRBV4-1, with 12 bases aligning to TRBD2. The CDR3 consists of 16 residues. V was pared by 4 bases and J by 4 bases, with 6 bases of the junction left unmatched. CDR1 and CDR2 (germline): MGHRA, YSYEKL. As DNA, the CDR3 is TGCGCCAGCAGCCCTACTCCTAGCGGGGGGGCAGATACGCAGTATTTT. Its protein product is CASSPTPSGGADTQYF.

This clone was observed a single time. The genes are TRBV11-2 and TRBJ1-5; 10 bases are shared with TRBD1. Trimming at V came to 5 bases and at J to 4 bases, leaving 5 bases not matched to a gene. The CDR3 consists of 15 residues. Germline V gene data show CDR1 as SGHAT and CDR2 as FQNNGV. Here the CDR3 reads CASSLGQGGNQPQHF. As DNA, the CDR3 is TGTGCCAGCAGCCTCGGACAGGGGGGTAATCAGCCCCAGCATTTT.

This chain connects TRBV2 to TRBJ1-2; D is unresolved. Deletions cut 7 bases from V and 8 bases from J, with 23 bases between. This CDR3 spans 15 amino acids. Germline assignment: CDR1 SNHLY and CDR2 FYNNEI. For the CDR3, the DNA is TGTGCCAGCACGGGTACCGACCTCCATTTTGGGGGCTACACCTTC. It specifies CASTGTDLHFGGYTF.

The sample holds one count of this clone. This sequence joins TRBV5-4 and TRBJ2-1; 7 bases align to TRBD2. This CDR3 has 16 residues. The ends lost 4 bases at V and 7 bases at J; junction bases unmatched: 14. Germline CDR1 and CDR2: SGHNT and YYREEE (reference sequence). CDR3 DNA: TGTGCCAGCAGCACTAGAGCGGGGAGCTATCCGAATGAGCAGTTCTTC. It encodes CASSTRAGSYPNEQFF.

This chain uses TRBV5-5 with TRBJ1-2; 7 positions agree with TRBD1. The CDR3 runs 14 residues. J gave up 2 bases and V 4 bases, and 5 bases lay outside the gene matches. In germline, CDR1 is SGHKS, CDR2 YYEKEE (reference sequence). This chain's CDR3 is CASSVDRANYGYTF. The CDR3 DNA sequence: TGTGCCAGCAGCGTAGACAGGGCCAACTATGGCTACACCTTC.

The chain has TRBV27 and TRBJ2-1; 9 bases are shared with TRBD1. J was trimmed by 8 bases and V by 0 bases; bases with no gene match: 5. Germline V lookup: CDR1 MNHEY, CDR2 SMNVEV (reference sequence). CDR3 length equals 15 residues. The CDR3 nucleotides read TGTGCCAGCAGTTTATCCGGGACAGGGTTCTATGAGCAGTTCTTC. Its protein product is CASSLSGTGFYEQFF.

The genes are TRBV27 and TRBJ1-5; 8 bases align to TRBD1. Germline CDR1 is MNHEY and CDR2 is SMNVEV (reference sequence). This CDR3 is 14 amino acids long. V shed 6 bases, J shed 3 bases, and the junction held 4 bases outside the gene matches. The CDR3 spells CASSQDRDNQPQHF. The CDR3 DNA reads TGTGCCAGCAGCCAGGACAGGGACAATCAGCCCCAGCATTTT.

The chain couples TRBV10-2 to TRBJ2-1; TRBD2 matches 10 bases. CDR3 length equals 16 residues. The V and J ends lost 3 bases and 10 bases, in that order; junction bases with no gene match: 12. Germline CDR1 WSHSY, CDR2 SAAADI. CDR3 loop: CASSERSGRAGSEQFF. The CDR3 nucleotides read TGCGCCAGCAGTGAAAGAAGCGGGAGGGCAGGGAGCGAGCAGTTCTTC.